This record covers a single T cell receptor (beta chain). This clonotype was found many times. What this receptor recognizes is not known. No per-base quality is available; no much larger clone lies one base away. The source of the sample is a study of T cells in Graves' hyperthyroidism and ophthalmopathy (dated 2019 in TCRdb). With respect to the entire study: Peripheral blood samples were taken at the time of initial diagnosis, prior to any treatment. A discovery cohort of about a hundred patients, about 40 with Graves' ophthalmopathy and 55 to 60 with stable Graves' hyperthyroidism, was used to find distinguishing TCR V-J signatures. Prospective prediction of ophthalmopathy was tested in an independent validation cohort of some 19 hyperthyroidism patients and 17 patients who later progressed to ophthalmopathy. For training and testing, the 80 to 100 patients in the discovery cohort were randomly divided in a 7:3 ratio. In more than five Graves' hyperthyroidism patients, the study also compared T-cell repertoires from thyroid tissue with T-cell repertoires from blood. Following sampling, methimazole starting at 30 mg daily was given to hyperthyroidism patients, and high-dose intravenous methylprednisolone was given to ophthalmopathy patients. According to the paper, TCR Vbeta CDR3 sequencing was carried out on approximately 140 peripheral blood samples, which came from approximately 43 ophthalmopathy, around 75 hyperthyroidism and some 17 progressor patients.

TCR beta CDR3 regions were amplified from RNA transcripts. The TCR CDR3 was subjected to a first round of RT-PCR using the HTBI primer set and the Qiagen OneStep RT-PCR kit. Libraries were constructed in a second round of multiplex PCR, after which size selection and purification were performed. Libraries were sequenced paired-end with 100 bp reads on an Illumina HiSeq2000. Concerning the study's data processing: Raw data were processed with SOAPnuke, discarding reads with adapters, uncalled bases, mean Phred below 15, or no exact constant-primer or identifier match. High-quality paired reads were merged using COPE v1.2.5, and each unique nucleotide sequence was defined as a clonotype. Clonotypes were aligned to IMGT TRBV, TRBD and TRBJ reference segments using MiTCR v1.1. The analysis was restricted to V-J combinations with a frequency above 0.0001, which together covered about 99% of the repertoires. The TCS score was defined as F50 (clonal expansion) divided by E x V (chaos), with BLOSUM62-based TCRdist calculated between CDR3 peptides within each V-J. Welch's t-statistics and random forest reduced approximately 520 V-J features to roughly 13, which were used in a naive Bayes classifier (R e1071). Clones were called with MiXCR by TCRdb after fastp trimmed the public reads at Q25, and only in-frame beta chains were retained. Rows with one shared CDR3 protein collapse into an entry with the most common genes and DNA. The V and J calls come from TCRdb's annotation, not from the publication. The sample records fewer than 450,000 distinct CDR3 sequences, 13% to 15% of which are singletons. The ten largest clones take up approximately 19% of the sample.

The germline V gene gives CDR1 as SNHLY and CDR2 as FYNNEI. Its CDR3 holds 15 amino acids, cysteine through phenylalanine. The CDR3 DNA has 45 bases and is translated from base 1. V loses 5 bases at its end and J loses 2 bases; junction bases beyond the gene matches: 6. Results the study describes overall, beyond this receptor: In validation, the model predicted progression to ophthalmopathy with about 71% sensitivity and approximately 72% specificity, a median of about 6.7 months before onset. Most expanded thyroid clonotypes (frequency above 0.001) were also detected in blood, a finding suggesting that blood repertoires may reflect thyroid immune responses. Ophthalmopathy was separated from stable hyperthyroidism by a 13 V-J signature model, with about 88% sensitivity and about 81% specificity obtained in cross-validation and 80%/75% obtained in testing. No statistical method was used to fix the sample size in advance, and group allocation was not hidden from the investigators.

Ophthalmopathy patients had moderately to severely active disease, Clinical Activity Score of at least 3, NOSPECS grade of at least 4, and duration under 3 months. Exclusion was applied to patients with uncontrolled infections, other autoimmune diseases, pregnancy or lactation. Diagnoses were based on clinical symptoms, serum thyroxine and TRAb, thyroid ultrasound and orbital computed tomography. PBMCs were separated from approximately 10 ml of fresh peripheral blood using Ficoll-Paque density gradient centrifugation. Trizol reagent was used to extract total RNA, and RNA quality was then checked on an Agilent 2100 Bioanalyzer.

The chain was built from TRBV2 and TRBJ2-3, with 8 bases in between that match TRBD2. Sequencing was done on a sample of blood. The clonotype originates from a woman aged 60-75 years with Graves' ophthalmopathy. The nucleotide sequence is given as TGTGCCAGCAGTCCCTTAGCGGGACCCACAGATACGCAGTATTTT. Translation gives CASSPLAGPTDTQYF. With the portions outside the CDR3 filled from the reference TRBV2 and TRBJ2-3 genes, the complete variable region becomes EPEVTQTPSHQVTQMGQEVILRCVPISNHLYFYWYRQILGQKVEFLVSFYNNEISEKSEIFDDQFSVERPDGSNFTLKIRSTKLEDSAMYFCASSPLAGPTDTQYFGPGTRLTVL.